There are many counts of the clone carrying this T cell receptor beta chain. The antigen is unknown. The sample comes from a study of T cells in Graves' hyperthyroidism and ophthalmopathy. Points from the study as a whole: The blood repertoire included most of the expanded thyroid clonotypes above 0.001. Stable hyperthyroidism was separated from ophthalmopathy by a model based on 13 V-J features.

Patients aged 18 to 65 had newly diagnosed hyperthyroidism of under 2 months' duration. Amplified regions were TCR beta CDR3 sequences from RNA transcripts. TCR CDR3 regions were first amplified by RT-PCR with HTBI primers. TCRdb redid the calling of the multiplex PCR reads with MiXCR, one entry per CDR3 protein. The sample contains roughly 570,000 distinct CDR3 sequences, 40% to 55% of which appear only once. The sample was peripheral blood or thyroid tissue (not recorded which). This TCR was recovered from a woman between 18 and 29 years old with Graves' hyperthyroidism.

This CDR3 is CASSLSARAQGYTF. CDR3 nucleotides: TGTGCCAGCAGCTTAAGCGCACGGGCCCAGGGCTACACCTTC. The chain uses TRBV7-6 and TRBJ1-2, with D unclear. Trimming removed 2 bases from V and 8 bases from J, with 15 bases in between. From germline, CDR1 is SGHVS and CDR2 FNYEAQ. This CDR3 has 14 residues. The full variable domain, with the rest looked up from reference TRBV7-6 and TRBJ1-2, is GAGVSQSPRYKVTKRGQDVALRCDPISGHVSLYWYRQALGQGPEFLTYFNYEAQQDKSGLPNDRFSAERPEGSISTLTIQRTEQRDSAMYRCASSLSARAQGYTFGSGTRLTVV.